The clone carrying this T cell receptor beta chain was observed many times. Unique molecular identifiers featured in how the TCRbeta library was prepared. TCRdb reanalysed the PCR reads using MiXCR and keeps one entry per CDR3 protein. This table has some 290,000 distinct CDR3 sequences, about a tenth appearing once. This sample was included in a study of T-cell reconstitution after alpha-beta-depleted transplantation in children. The ends were cut back, 5 bases at V and 7 bases at J, with 12 bases in the middle. The CDR3 is 13 amino acids. The input for sequencing was PBMCs from the stem cell graft donor, taken from the stem cell graft. This sequence joins TRBV12-3 or TRBV12-4 and TRBJ1-5; D remains unclear. This TCR was recovered from a human donor who donated a stem cell graft to a child with SCID. DNA of the CDR3: TGTGCCAGCAGTCAAAGCCCGTTGCAGCCCCAGCATTTT. It yields the protein CASSQSPLQPQHF.